The 16 T cell receptor beta chains below all came from one sample that was sequenced in a study of TIL therapy for anti-PD-1-resistant metastatic lung cancer. The libraries were made with immunoSEQ v3. TCRdb keeps only in-frame clones here, not all; method: immunoSEQ multiplex PCR. Here the sample spans approximately 47,000 clones, 80% to 90% being singletons. Time point of the sample: pre-treatment sample, taken before nivolumab and TIL therapy. The sequences come from blood, collected at baseline. Receptors were obtained from a person aged 25-85 years with non-small cell lung cancer.

This clone was seen a handful of times. The chain combines TRBV5-1 with TRBJ2-2; possible D gene TRBD2, 6 bases. CDR1 is SGHRS and CDR2 is YFSETQ in the germline V gene. The CDR3 consists of 15 residues. V lost 5 bases and J lost 3, with 14 bases in between. This chain's CDR3 is CASRAGRLDTGELFF. CDR3 DNA: TGCGCCAGCAGAGCAGGGAGGCTTGACACCGGGGAGCTGTTTTTT. Full variable domain (missing parts from reference TRBV5-1 and TRBJ2-2): KAGVTQTPRYLIKTRGQQVTLSCSPISGHRSVSWYQQTPGQGLQFLFEYFSETQRNKGNFPGRFSGRQFSNSRSEMNVSTLELGDSALYLCASRAGRLDTGELFFGEGSRLTVL.

This chain links TRBV7-2 with TRBJ2-3; 9 bases match TRBD1. The V and J ends lost 5 bases and 8 bases, in that order; junction bases with no gene match: 8. The CDR3 has 14 residues. The germline V gene encodes CDR1 SGHTA and CDR2 FQGNSA. The CDR3 loop reads CASSTQRQGGTQYF. The CDR3 DNA is TGTGCCAGCAGCACCCAAAGACAGGGGGGTACGCAGTATTTT.

This clone was found once. J is TRBJ2-1 and V is TRBV6-5; 9 bases map to TRBD2. Per germline, CDR1 MNHEY and CDR2 SVGAGI. The CDR3 contains 15 residues. V was pared by 0 bases and J by 7 bases, with 4 bases of the junction left unmatched. Here the CDR3 DNA reads TGTGCCAGCAGTTACTCGGTCCTAGCGGGGAATGAGCAGTTCTTC. Its protein is CASSYSVLAGNEQFF.

This clone showed up just once. The chain couples TRBV6-5 to TRBJ1-5; D is unresolved. The CDR3 extends over 13 amino acids. V was shortened by 5 bases and J by 6 bases, with 11 bases between the two germline ends. The germline CDR1 and CDR2 sequences are MNHEY and SVGAGI. CDR3 coding DNA: TGTGCCAGCAGTCCGACTTTAACTCAGCCCCAGCATTTT. This sequence encodes CASSPTLTQPQHF.

The V and J genes are TRBV7-2 and TRBJ2-7; 9 bases line up with TRBD2. The CDR3 runs 15 residues. Germline V CDR1 and CDR2: SGHTA, FQGNSA. V was clipped by 4 bases and J by 4 bases; unmatched bases: 8. The CDR3 loop is CASSYSSGRSYEQYF. As DNA, the CDR3 is TGTGCCAGCAGCTACAGCAGCGGGAGGTCTTACGAGCAGTACTTC.

This clone was counted only a few times. The chain recombines TRBV18 with TRBJ1-1, with D unresolved. The CDR3 has 16 residues. The V and J ends lost 4 bases and 1 base respectively, with 16 bases between them. CDR1 is KGHSH, CDR2 LQKENI, per germline. The CDR3: CASSRTEGRRNTEAFF. CDR3 in DNA: TGTGCCAGCTCACGCACGGAGGGCAGGAGGAACACTGAAGCTTTCTTT.

This chain joins TRBV7-2 and TRBJ1-3, with 7 bases that match TRBD1. The germline gives CDR1 SGHTA, CDR2 FQGNSA. After removal of 2 bases from V and 8 bases from J, the junction contained 6 bases not matched to a gene. The length of the CDR3 is 14 residues. The DNA for the CDR3 is TGTGCCAGCAGCTTACGACAGGGAGGAGACACCATATATTTT. Translating it yields CASSLRQGGDTIYF. Full variable domain (missing parts from reference TRBV7-2 and TRBJ1-3): GAGVSQSPSNKVTEKGKDVELRCDPISGHTALYWYRQSLGQGLEFLIYFQGNSAPDKSGLPSDRFSAERTGGSVSTLTIQRTQQEDSAVYLCASSLRQGGDTIYFGEGSWLTVV.

J is TRBJ2-1 and V is TRBV4-1; D may correspond to TRBD1 or TRBD2 (5 bases each). Trimming pared 1 base from V and 5 bases from J, leaving 12 bases between. Germline lookup yields CDR1 MGHRA and CDR2 YSYEKL. The CDR3 contains 15 residues. The CDR3 sequence is CASSQAGTTDNEQFF. CDR3 nucleotides: TGCGCCAGCAGCCAAGCCGGGACGACTGACAATGAGCAGTTCTTC.

The chain combines TRBV19 with TRBJ2-5; 8 bases align to TRBD1. CDR1 is LNHDA and CDR2 is SQIVND in the germline V gene (reference sequence). Trimming cost V 10 bases and J 5 bases; bases outside gene matches: 9. CDR3 size: 13 residues. In nucleotides, the CDR3 is TGTGCCACCATGAGACAGGGGAGCGAGACCCAGTACTTC. This codes for CATMRQGSETQYF. Full variable domain (remainder filled in from reference TRBV19 and TRBJ2-5): DGGITQSPKYLFRKEGQNVTLSCEQNLNHDAMYWYRQDPGQGLRLIYYSQIVNDFQKGDIAEGYSVSREKKESFPLTVTSAQKNPTAFYLCATMRQGSETQYFGPGTRLLVL.

The chain carries TRBV3-1 (or the pseudogene TRBV3-2) and TRBJ1-6, with D possibly matching TRBD1 (6 bases). This CDR3 region has 15 residues. Per the germline V gene, CDR1 is LGHDT and CDR2 is YNNKEL (reference sequence). The V and J ends lost 6 bases and 6 bases respectively, with 15 bases between them. The CDR3 sequence is CASRVTGFANSPLHF. DNA of the CDR3: TGTGCCAGCAGGGTAACAGGGTTTGCTAATTCACCCCTCCACTTT.

The V and J genes are TRBV30 and TRBJ2-7; D is perhaps TRBD1 (7 bases). Looked up from germline, CDR1 is GTSNPN and CDR2 is SVGIG (reference sequence). V dropped 2 bases and J dropped 5 bases, with 10 bases sitting between them. This CDR3 contains 12 residues. As DNA, the CDR3 is TGTGCCTGGAGTCAGGGGGGAGACGAGCAGTACTTC. Its protein is CAWSQGGDEQYF.

The rearrangement joins TRBV19 to TRBJ2-7; maybe TRBD2 (5 bases). Germline V lookup: CDR1 LNHDA, CDR2 SQIVND (reference sequence). The CDR3 spans 17 residues. Trimming took off 1 base at V and 3 bases at J, with 19 bases between the two ends. In DNA form, the CDR3 reads TGTGCCAGTAGTATAGCCCTGGGTGAGGGTTACTACTACGAGCAGTACTTC. This gives the protein CASSIALGEGYYYEQYF.

The chain carries TRBV19 and TRBJ2-3; tentatively, D is TRBD1 (6 bases). CDR1 and CDR2 (germline): LNHDA, SQIVND (reference sequence). The V end lost 2 bases, the J end lost 2 bases, and 11 bases lay between the germline ends. The CDR3 is 15 residues long. CDR3 sequence: CASSIRTGSTDTQYF. CDR3 coding DNA: TGTGCCAGTAGTATAAGAACAGGGTCCACAGATACGCAGTATTTT.

The V gene is TRBV7-9, the J gene TRBJ2-1, with 9 bases that match TRBD2. Per germline, CDR1 SEHNR and CDR2 FQNEAQ (reference sequence). V lost 5 bases, J lost 4 bases, and 9 bases stayed unmatched. This CDR3 spans 16 amino acids. The CDR3 sequence: CASSPGAGGSYNEQFF. The DNA for the CDR3 is TGTGCCAGCAGCCCTGGGGCGGGGGGGTCTTACAATGAGCAGTTCTTC.

This rearrangement joins TRBV6-2 or TRBV6-3 to TRBJ2-5; D unresolved. The CDR3 has 15 residues. The V gene lost 2 bases and the J gene lost 0 bases, with 10 bases spanning the gap. CDR1 and CDR2 from the germline V gene are MNHEY and SVGEGT. For the CDR3, the DNA is TGTGCCAGCAGTTACGTGGCCGGTGACCAAGAGACCCAGTACTTC. This codes for CASSYVAGDQETQYF.

This clone was found once. The V and J genes are TRBV2 and TRBJ2-7; D not certain. Trimming left V 11 bases short and J 2 bases short, with 13 bases between. The CDR3 runs 12 residues. The germline V gene has CDR1 SNHLY and CDR2 FYNNEI. DNA for the CDR3: TGTGCCTCCAGCGCTAACACCTACGAGCAGTACTTC. This encodes CASSANTYEQYF. Full variable domain (rest looked up from reference TRBV2 and TRBJ2-7): EPEVTQTPSHQVTQMGQEVILRCVPISNHLYFYWYRQILGQKVEFLVSFYNNEISEKSEIFDDQFSVERPDGSNFTLKIRSTKLEDSAMYFCASSANTYEQYFGPGTRLTVT.